The 3 T cell receptor beta chains reported below all come from one sample, sequenced in a study of T-cell reconstitution after alpha-beta-depleted transplantation in children (dated by TCRdb to about 2016). Libraries were built with PCR. Sequenced on an Illumina HiSeq 2500. To normalize quantification of the TCRbeta repertoire, the TCR libraries were built with molecular barcoding that relied on unique molecular identifiers. TCRdb trimmed public reads at Q25 via fastp, called clones via MiXCR and kept in-frame beta chains. Identical CDR3 proteins give one entry, which carries the most common genes and DNA. This sample comprises 100,000 or so distinct CDR3 sequences, 10% to 15% of them detected only once. The ten biggest clones cover approximately 15% of the sample. Sequenced here: PBMCs from the stem cell graft donor, sampled from the stem cell graft. The receptor set was obtained from a human donor who donated a stem cell graft to a child with inherited bone marrow failure.

This clonotype was counted between two and nine times. This rearrangement joins TRBV6-4 to TRBJ2-3, with D perhaps TRBD2 (7 bases). V was cut by 11 bases and J by 5 bases, with 20 bases left in between. Germline assignment: CDR1 MRHNA and CDR2 SNTAGT. The CDR3 is 14 residues long. The CDR3 here is CAEERGGARDTQYF. CDR3 DNA: TGTGCCGAAGAAAGGGGGGGGGCGAGAGATACGCAGTATTTT.

This clonotype was observed a handful of times. This chain links TRBV7-9 with TRBJ2-5, with TRBD1 matching 7 bases. V lost 6 bases and J lost 5; bases outside the gene matches: 9. Germline V gene data show CDR1 as SEHNR and CDR2 as FQNEAQ (reference sequence). The CDR3 is 14 amino acids. The CDR3 loop is CASRRQGMYETQYF. As DNA, the CDR3 is TGTGCCAGCAGACGACAGGGCATGTACGAGACCCAGTACTTC.

The chain carries TRBV4-3 and TRBJ1-1; the D is unclear. This CDR3 region has 13 residues. V was shortened by 1 base and J by 5 bases, with 8 bases between the two germline ends. Germline V lookup: CDR1 LGHNA, CDR2 YSLEER. The CDR3 region is CASSQAVRTEAFF. CDR3 coding DNA: TGCGCCAGCAGCCAAGCCGTGCGGACTGAAGCTTTCTTT.